Following are 6 T cell receptor beta chains from one sample sequenced in a study of OX40 agonist ivuxolimab in advanced cancers. This table comes from immunoSEQ multiplex PCR, and its TCRdb copy is limited to in-frame clones, with some not included. This table holds about 81,000 clones, 84% found once. The specimen comprised CD4+ or CD8+ T cells sorted from blood, sampled in a trial of the OX40 agonist ivuxolimab. The receptors here all came from an adult with an advanced solid tumor such as melanoma, head and neck, liver or kidney cancer.

The sample holds a few counts of this clone. This sequence joins TRBV7-2 and TRBJ1-5; D is ambiguous. Trimming cost V 5 bases and J 1 base, with 18 bases left between them. CDR3 length equals 17 residues. From germline, CDR1 is SGHTA and CDR2 FQGNSA. The CDR3 bases are TGTGCCAGCAGCACTGCGATGGGTTTTCGGAGCAATCAGCCCCAGCATTTT. It codes for CASSTAMGFRSNQPQHF. The full variable domain, rest sourced from reference TRBV7-2 and TRBJ1-5, is GAGVSQSPSNKVTEKGKDVELRCDPISGHTALYWYRQSLGQGLEFLIYFQGNSAPDKSGLPSDRFSAERTGGSVSTLTIQRTQQEDSAVYLCASSTAMGFRSNQPQHFGDGTRLSIL.

The chain combines TRBV15 with TRBJ1-1; D is ambiguous. Germline-derived CDR1 and CDR2 are LNHNV and YYDKDF (reference sequence). The CDR3 loop spans 15 amino acids. V was clipped by 4 bases and J by 3 bases, with 15 bases between them. The CDR3 bases are TGTGCCACCAGCATCAGATCTCGGGGAGACACTGAAGCTTTCTTT. It specifies CATSIRSRGDTEAFF.

The chain recombines TRBV7-8 with TRBJ2-3; 7 bases are a match to TRBD1. Germline CDR1 SGHVS, CDR2 FQNEAQ. Trimming at V came to 3 bases and at J to 5 bases, leaving 5 bases not matched to a gene. CDR3 size: 14 residues. This CDR3 is CASSFYRGQDTQYF. CDR3 DNA: TGTGCCAGCAGCTTCTACAGGGGCCAAGATACGCAGTATTTT.

The chain employs TRBV28 and TRBJ1-3; 7 bases match TRBD1. The CDR3 covers 15 residues. V was clipped by 3 bases and J by 7 bases; unmatched bases: 9. Germline V gene sequence: CDR1 MDHEN, CDR2 SYDVKM. The CDR3, as DNA: TGTGCCAGCAGTTTCCAAAGACAGGGAGGCAACACCATATATTTT. This gives the protein CASSFQRQGGNTIYF.

The V gene is TRBV7-2, the J gene TRBJ2-7; D perhaps matches TRBD2 (6 bases). The CDR3 runs to 13 residues. Trimming removed 6 bases at V and 6 bases at J, with 15 bases between. CDR1 and CDR2 (germline): SGHTA, FQGNSA. In DNA, the CDR3 is TGTGCCAGCAGTTATCCCCAGGGAGGCGAGCAGTACTTC. Amino acid sequence: CASSYPQGGEQYF. Full variable domain (rest looked up from reference TRBV7-2 and TRBJ2-7): GAGVSQSPSNKVTEKGKDVELRCDPISGHTALYWYRQSLGQGLEFLIYFQGNSAPDKSGLPSDRFSAERTGGSVSTLTIQRTQQEDSAVYLCASSYPQGGEQYFGPGTRLTVT.

The CDR3 sequence: CASSQDEGVFKNIQYF. The CDR3 DNA is TGTGCCAGCAGCCAAGATGAGGGGGTGTTCAAAAACATTCAGTACTTC. The V call is TRBV14, the J call TRBJ2-4, with D possibly TRBD1 on 6 matching bases. V gave up 0 bases and J gave up 3 bases, with 12 bases separating them. Germline V gene data show CDR1 as SGHDN and CDR2 as FVKESK. The CDR3 extends over 16 amino acids.